This T cell receptor (beta chain) was identified during a study of blood T cell repertoires in COVID-19. For the study at large: The cDNA or gDNA used as material had been derived from T cells, B-cell-depleted T cells, or PBMCs.

Ages ranged from about 18 to 90 years, with residence in approximately 23 US areas. V lost 3 bases, J lost 4 bases, and 13 bases lay in between. Germline V gene lookup returns CDR1 LNHNV and CDR2 YYDKDF (reference sequence). The CDR3 runs to 16 residues. The data were produced by immunoSEQ multiplex PCR, yet TCRdb's version contains in-frame clones alone and is incomplete. In the table there are over 250,000 clones, under 90% of which are singletons. The sequence came from a woman in her sixties who had recovered from COVID-19. The V gene is TRBV15, the J gene TRBJ1-6; a possible D gene is TRBD1 (6 bases). Sequenced input: PBMCs or T cells enriched from blood (not recorded which). The CDR3 loop reads CATSSGTKSYNSPLHF. The CDR3 nucleotides read TGTGCCACCAGCAGCGGGACAAAGTCTTATAATTCACCCCTCCACTTT.